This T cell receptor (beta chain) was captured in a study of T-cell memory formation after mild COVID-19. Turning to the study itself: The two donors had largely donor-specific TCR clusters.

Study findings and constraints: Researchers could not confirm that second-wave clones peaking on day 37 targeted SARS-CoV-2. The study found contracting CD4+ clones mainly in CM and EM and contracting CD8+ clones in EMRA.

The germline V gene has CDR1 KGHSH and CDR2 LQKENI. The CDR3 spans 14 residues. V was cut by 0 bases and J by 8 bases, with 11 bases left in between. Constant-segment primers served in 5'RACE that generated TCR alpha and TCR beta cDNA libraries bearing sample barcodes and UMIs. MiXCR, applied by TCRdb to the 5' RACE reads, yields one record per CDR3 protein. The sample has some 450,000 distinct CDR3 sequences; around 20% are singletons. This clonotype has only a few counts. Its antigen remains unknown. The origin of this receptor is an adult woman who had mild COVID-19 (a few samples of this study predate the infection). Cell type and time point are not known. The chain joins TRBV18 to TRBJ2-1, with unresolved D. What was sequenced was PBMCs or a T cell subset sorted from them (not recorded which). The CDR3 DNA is TGTGCCAGCTCACCACCCCCCGGTGGCGATGAGCAGTTCTTC. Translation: CASSPPPGGDEQFF.